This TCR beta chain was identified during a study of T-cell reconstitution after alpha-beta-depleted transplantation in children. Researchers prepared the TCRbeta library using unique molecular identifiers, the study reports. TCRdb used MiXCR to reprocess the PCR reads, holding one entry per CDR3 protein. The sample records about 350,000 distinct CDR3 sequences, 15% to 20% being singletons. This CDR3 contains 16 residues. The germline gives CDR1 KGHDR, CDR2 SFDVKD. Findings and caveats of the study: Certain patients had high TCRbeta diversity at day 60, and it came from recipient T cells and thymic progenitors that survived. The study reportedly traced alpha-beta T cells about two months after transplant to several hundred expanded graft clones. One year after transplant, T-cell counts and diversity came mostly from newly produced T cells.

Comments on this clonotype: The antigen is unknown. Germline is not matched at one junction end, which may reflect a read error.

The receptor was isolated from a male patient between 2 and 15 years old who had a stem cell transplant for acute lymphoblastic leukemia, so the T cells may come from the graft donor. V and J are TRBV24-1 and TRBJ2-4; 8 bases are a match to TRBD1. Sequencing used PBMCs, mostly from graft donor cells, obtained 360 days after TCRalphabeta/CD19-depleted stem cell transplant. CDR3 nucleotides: TGTGCCACCAGTGACGGACAGGGCTCCTTTAAAAACATTCAGTGCTTC. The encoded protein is CATSDGQGSFKNIQCF.